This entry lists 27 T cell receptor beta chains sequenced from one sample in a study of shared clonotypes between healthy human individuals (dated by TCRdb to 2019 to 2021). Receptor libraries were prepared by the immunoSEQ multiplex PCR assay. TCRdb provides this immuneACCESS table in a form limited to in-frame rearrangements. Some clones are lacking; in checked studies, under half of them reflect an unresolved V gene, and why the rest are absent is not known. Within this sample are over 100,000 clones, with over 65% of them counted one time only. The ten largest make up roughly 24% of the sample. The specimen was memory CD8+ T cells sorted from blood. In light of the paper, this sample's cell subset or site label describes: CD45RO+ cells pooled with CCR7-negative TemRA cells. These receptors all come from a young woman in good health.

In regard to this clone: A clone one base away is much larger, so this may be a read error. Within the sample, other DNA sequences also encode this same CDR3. The CDR3 DNA reads TGTGCCAGCAGTAGCGGGACAGGGATCTACGAGCAGTACTTC. It encodes CASSSGTGIYEQYF. This chain links TRBV6-5 with TRBJ2-7, with 9 nucleotides matching TRBD1. V shed 5 bases, J shed 3 bases, and the junction held 5 bases outside the gene matches. The CDR3 is 14 residues long. The germline V gene encodes CDR1 MNHEY and CDR2 SVGAGI.

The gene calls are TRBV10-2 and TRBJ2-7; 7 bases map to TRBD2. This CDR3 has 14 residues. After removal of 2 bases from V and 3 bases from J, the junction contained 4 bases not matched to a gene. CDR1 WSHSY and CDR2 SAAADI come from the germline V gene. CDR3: CASSELGLDYEQYF. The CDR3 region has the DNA TGCGCCAGCAGTGAGCTTGGACTAGACTACGAGCAGTACTTC.

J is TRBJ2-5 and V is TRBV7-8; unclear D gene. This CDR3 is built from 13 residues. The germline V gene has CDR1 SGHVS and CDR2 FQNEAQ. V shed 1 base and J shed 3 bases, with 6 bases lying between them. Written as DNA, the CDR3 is TGTGCCAGCAGCTTAGTGTCCGAAGAGACCCAGTACTTC. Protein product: CASSLVSEETQYF.

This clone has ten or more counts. This CDR3 is CASTSGQGPYEQYF. In nucleotides, the CDR3 is TGTGCCAGCACTTCCGGACAGGGTCCCTACGAGCAGTACTTC. The chain joins TRBV27 to TRBJ2-7; 8 positions agree with TRBD1. The CDR3 is made up of 14 amino acids. The germline CDR1 and CDR2 sequences are MNHEY and SMNVEV (reference sequence). Trimming removed 7 bases from V and 2 bases from J; junction bases left unmatched: 7.

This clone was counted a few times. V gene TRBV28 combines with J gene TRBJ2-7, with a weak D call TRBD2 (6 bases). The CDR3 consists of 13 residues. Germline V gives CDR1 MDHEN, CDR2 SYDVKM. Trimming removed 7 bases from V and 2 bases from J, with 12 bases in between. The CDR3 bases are TGTGCCAGCAACCCCGGGGGTGCCTACGAGCAGTACTTC. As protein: CASNPGGAYEQYF.

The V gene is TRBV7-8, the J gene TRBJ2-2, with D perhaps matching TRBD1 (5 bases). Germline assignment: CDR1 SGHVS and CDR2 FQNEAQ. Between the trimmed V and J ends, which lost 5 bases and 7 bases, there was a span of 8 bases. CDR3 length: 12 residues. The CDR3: CASSVGVGELFF. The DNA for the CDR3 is TGTGCCAGCAGCGTAGGGGTCGGGGAGCTGTTTTTT.

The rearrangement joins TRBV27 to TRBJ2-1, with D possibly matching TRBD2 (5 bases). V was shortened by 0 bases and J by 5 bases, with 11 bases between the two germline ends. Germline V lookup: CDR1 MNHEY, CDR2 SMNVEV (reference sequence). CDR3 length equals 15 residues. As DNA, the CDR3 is TGTGCCAGCAGTTTATCCGGGGAAACAAACAATGAGCAGTTCTTC. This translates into CASSLSGETNNEQFF.

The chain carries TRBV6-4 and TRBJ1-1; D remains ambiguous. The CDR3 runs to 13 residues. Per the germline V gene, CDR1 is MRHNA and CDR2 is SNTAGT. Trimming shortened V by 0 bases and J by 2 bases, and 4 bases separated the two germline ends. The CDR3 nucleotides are TGTGCCAGCAGTGACTCGAGTAACACTGAAGCTTTCTTT. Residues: CASSDSSNTEAFF.

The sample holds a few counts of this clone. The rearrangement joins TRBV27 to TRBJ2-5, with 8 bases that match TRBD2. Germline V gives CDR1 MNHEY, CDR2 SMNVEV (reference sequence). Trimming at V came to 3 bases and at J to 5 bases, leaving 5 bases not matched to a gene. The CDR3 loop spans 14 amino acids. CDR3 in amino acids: CASSFSGLGETQYF. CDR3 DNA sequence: TGTGCCAGCAGTTTCTCGGGACTAGGGGAGACCCAGTACTTC.

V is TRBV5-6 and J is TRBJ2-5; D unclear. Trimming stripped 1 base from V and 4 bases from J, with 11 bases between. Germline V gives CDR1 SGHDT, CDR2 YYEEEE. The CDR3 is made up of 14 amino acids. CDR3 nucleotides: TGTGCCAGCAGCTTGCAAGGGATCCGAGAGACCCAGTACTTC. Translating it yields CASSLQGIRETQYF.

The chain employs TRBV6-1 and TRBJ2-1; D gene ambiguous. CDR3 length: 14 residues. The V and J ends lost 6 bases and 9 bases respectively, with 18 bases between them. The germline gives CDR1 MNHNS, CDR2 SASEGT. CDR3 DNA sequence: TGTGCCAGCAGCGACCTAATATCTAGTTCTGAGCAGTTCTTC. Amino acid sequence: CASSDLISSSEQFF.

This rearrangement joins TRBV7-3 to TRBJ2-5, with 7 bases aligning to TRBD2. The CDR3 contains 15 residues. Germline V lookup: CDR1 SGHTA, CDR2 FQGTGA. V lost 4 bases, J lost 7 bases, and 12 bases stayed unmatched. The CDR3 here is CASSSGLETTGTQYF. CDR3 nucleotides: TGTGCCAGCAGCTCCGGACTAGAGACGACGGGGACCCAGTACTTC.

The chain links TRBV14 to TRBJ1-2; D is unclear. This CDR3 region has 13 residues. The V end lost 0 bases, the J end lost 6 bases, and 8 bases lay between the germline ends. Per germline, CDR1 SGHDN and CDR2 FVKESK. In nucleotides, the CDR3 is TGTGCCAGCAGCCAAGATATGGCTGATGGCTACACCTTC. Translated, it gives CASSQDMADGYTF.

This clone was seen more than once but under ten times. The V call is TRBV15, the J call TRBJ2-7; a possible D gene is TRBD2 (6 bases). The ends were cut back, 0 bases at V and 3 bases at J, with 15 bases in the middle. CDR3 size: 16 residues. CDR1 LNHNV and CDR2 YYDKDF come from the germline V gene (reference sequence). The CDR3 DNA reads TGTGCCACCAGCAGAGAAAGAACTAGCTCGGTCTACGAGCAGTACTTC. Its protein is CATSRERTSSVYEQYF.

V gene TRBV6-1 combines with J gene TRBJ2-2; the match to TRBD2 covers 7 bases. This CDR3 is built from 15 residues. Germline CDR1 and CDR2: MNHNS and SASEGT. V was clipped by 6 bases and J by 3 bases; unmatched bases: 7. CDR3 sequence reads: CASRSGLADTGELFF. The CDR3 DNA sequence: TGTGCCAGCAGGTCCGGTCTAGCGGACACCGGGGAGCTGTTTTTT.

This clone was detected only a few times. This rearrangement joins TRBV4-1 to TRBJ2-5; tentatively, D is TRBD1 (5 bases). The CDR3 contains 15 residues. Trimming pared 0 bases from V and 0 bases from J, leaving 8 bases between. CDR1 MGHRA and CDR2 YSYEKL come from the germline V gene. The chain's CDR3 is CASSQEARDQETQYF. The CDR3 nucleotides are TGCGCCAGCAGCCAAGAGGCCAGGGACCAAGAGACCCAGTACTTC.

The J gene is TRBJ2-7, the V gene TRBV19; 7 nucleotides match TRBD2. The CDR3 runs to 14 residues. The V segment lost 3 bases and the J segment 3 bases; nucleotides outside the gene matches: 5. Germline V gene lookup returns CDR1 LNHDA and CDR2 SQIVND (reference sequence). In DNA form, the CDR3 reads TGTGCCAGTAGTATGGGTCCGGGAGGCTACGAGCAGTACTTC. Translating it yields CASSMGPGGYEQYF.

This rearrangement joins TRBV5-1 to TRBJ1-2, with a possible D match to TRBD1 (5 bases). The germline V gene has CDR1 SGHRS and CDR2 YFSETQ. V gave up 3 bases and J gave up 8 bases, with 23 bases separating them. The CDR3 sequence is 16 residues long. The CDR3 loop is CASSSEQGGSAGGYTF. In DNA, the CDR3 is TGCGCCAGCAGCTCTGAGCAGGGAGGGTCGGCTGGGGGCTACACCTTC.

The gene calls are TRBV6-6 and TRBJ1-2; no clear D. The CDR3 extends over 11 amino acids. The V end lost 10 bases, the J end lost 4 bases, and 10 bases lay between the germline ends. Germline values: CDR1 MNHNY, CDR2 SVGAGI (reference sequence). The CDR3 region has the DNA TGTGCCACCCGTAGCTCCTATGGCTACACCTTC. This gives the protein CATRSSYGYTF.

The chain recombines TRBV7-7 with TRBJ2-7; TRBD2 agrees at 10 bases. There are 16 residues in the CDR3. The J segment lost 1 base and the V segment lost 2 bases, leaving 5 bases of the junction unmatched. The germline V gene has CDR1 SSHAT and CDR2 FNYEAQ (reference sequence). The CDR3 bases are TGTGCCAGCAGCTTACCTACTAGCGGGGTATCCTACGAGCAGTACTTC. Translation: CASSLPTSGVSYEQYF.

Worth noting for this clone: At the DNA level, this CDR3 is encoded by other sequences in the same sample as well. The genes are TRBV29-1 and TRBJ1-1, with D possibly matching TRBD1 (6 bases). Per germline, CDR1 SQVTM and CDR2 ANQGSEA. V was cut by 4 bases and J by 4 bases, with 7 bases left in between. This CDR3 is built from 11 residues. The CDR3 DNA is TGCAGCGTTGTAGGGGGCACTGAAGCTTTCTTT. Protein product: CSVVGGTEAFF.

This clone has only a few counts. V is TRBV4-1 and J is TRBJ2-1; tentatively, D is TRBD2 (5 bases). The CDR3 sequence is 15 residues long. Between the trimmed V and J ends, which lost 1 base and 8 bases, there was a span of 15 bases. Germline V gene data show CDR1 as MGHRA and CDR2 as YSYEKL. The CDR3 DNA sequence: TGCGCCAGCAGCCAAGCTTCTCGAGCGGTCGATGAGCAGTTCTTC. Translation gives CASSQASRAVDEQFF.

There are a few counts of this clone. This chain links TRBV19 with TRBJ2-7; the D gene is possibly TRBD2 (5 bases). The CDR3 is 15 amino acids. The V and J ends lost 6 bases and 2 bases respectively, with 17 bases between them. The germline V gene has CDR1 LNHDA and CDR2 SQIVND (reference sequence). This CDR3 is CASSNMRADTYEQYF. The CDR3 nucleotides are TGTGCCAGTAGCAACATGAGGGCAGATACCTACGAGCAGTACTTC. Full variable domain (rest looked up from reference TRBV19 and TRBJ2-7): DGGITQSPKYLFRKEGQNVTLSCEQNLNHDAMYWYRQDPGQGLRLIYYSQIVNDFQKGDIAEGYSVSREKKESFPLTVTSAQKNPTAFYLCASSNMRADTYEQYFGPGTRLTVT.

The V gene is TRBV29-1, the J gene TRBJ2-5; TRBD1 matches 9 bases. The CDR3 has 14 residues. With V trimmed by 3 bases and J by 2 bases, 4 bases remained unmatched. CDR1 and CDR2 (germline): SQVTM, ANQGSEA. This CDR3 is CSVETGGRQETQYF. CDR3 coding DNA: TGCAGCGTTGAGACAGGGGGGAGGCAAGAGACCCAGTACTTC.

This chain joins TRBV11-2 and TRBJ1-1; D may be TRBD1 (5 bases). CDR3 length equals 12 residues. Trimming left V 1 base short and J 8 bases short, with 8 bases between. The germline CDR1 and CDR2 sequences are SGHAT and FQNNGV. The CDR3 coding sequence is TGTGCCAGCAGCTTAGGGGGGTTAGAAGCTTTCTTT. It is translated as CASSLGGLEAFF.

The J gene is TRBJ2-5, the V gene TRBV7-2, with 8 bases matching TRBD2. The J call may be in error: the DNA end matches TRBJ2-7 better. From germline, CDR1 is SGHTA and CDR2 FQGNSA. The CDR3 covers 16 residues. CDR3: CASITQAGEVPYEQYF. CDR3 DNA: TGTGCCAGCATCACTCAAGCGGGAGAAGTCCCCTACGAGCAGTACTTC.

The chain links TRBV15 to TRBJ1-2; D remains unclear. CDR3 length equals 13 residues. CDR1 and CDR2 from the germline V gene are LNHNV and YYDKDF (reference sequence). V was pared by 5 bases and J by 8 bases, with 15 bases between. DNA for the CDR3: TGTGCCACCAGCGGTTCATTGGGTCAGGGCTACACCTTC. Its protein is CATSGSLGQGYTF. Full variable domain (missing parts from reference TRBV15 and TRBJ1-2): DAMVIQNPRYQVTQFGKPVTLSCSQTLNHNVMYWYQQKSSQAPKLLFHYYDKDFNNEADTPDNFQSRRPNTSFCFLDIRSPGLGDTAMYLCATSGSLGQGYTFGSGTRLTVV.